This TCR beta chain appears in the sequencing data of a study of T cell repertoires in cytomegalovirus infection. Study-level background: An indication of both CMV infection and matching HLA type came from public TCR beta signatures.

Whole-study results and caveats: Cumulative public TCR beta family frequency identified carriers of CMV plus the relevant HLA. The ex vivo response showed dominance by HLA-C-restricted CMV-specific TCR beta clonotypes.

Per germline, CDR1 SGHAT and CDR2 FQNNGV. The CDR3 loop spans 14 amino acids. Trimming shortened V by 3 bases and J by 0 bases, and 7 bases separated the two germline ends. Comment on this clonotype: Its antigen is still unknown. A read error is possible here, since a much larger clone lies one base away.

TCRdb called the reads again in MiXCR, with one record for every CDR3 protein. The sample holds 680,000 or so distinct CDR3 sequences, around a third seen once. The sequence was obtained from a human donor in good health (CMV status not recorded). Some clones in this sample may be carry-over from other donors' samples. Material: cultured PBMCs, obtained from culture after CMV antigen stimulation. This sequence joins TRBV11-2 and TRBJ2-3; the D is unclear. The CDR3 DNA reads TGTGCCAGCAGCTTTGCGAGGAGCACAGATACGCAGTATTTT. The encoded protein is CASSFARSTDTQYF.